This TCR beta chain was captured by sequencing in a study of blood T cell repertoires in COVID-19. Study information: The samples span acute and convalescent COVID-19 from the United States, Italy and Spain. In each case, the material was cDNA or gDNA derived from T cells, B-cell-depleted T cells, or PBMCs.

The authors' processing: Reference gene primer amplification in the assay estimated nucleated cell counts. TCRdb keeps only in-frame clones here, not all; method: immunoSEQ multiplex PCR. V and J calls and clone size follow that table, whereas D and trimming were derived from the DNA. The sample holds under 150,000 clones, 88% seen once. The CDR3 runs to 13 residues. Per the germline V gene, CDR1 is GTSNPN and CDR2 is SVGIG (reference sequence). V gave up 2 bases and J gave up 1 base, with 8 bases separating them. Sequences were obtained from peripheral blood. This rearrangement joins TRBV30 to TRBJ1-1, with unresolved D. This clonotype was obtained from a man between 65 and 85 years old with active COVID-19. CDR3 nucleotide sequence: TGTGCCTGGAGTTTTAGCAAGAACACTGAAGCTTTCTTT. Translated: CAWSFSKNTEAFF.